These 28 T cell receptor beta chains came from one sample sequenced in a study of human T cells and chemical hapten exposure. Total RNA was isolated from whole blood that had not been fractionated. Library construction involved attaching unique molecular identifiers to individual cDNA molecules, which allowed quantitative, reproducible TCR counting. A single record per CDR3 protein comes from TCRdb applying MiXCR to the reads. The table records fewer than 150,000 distinct CDR3 sequences, about 8.9% of them present only once. Sequenced: whole blood. The receptor source for this set is a human donor in good health. Some clones in this sample may be carry-over from other donors' samples.

This chain connects TRBV4-2 to TRBJ1-1; tentatively, D is TRBD1 (5 bases). The CDR3 extends over 15 amino acids. The germline V and J ends were trimmed by 1 base and 1 base, with 10 bases remaining between them. Per germline, CDR1 LGHNA and CDR2 YNFKEQ. CDR3 in amino acids: CASSQVGHRNTEAFF. The CDR3 DNA sequence: TGTGCCAGCAGCCAAGTTGGACACAGGAACACTGAAGCTTTCTTT.

In its sample, this clonotype was seen many times. V is TRBV27 and J is TRBJ2-7; 8 bases align to TRBD1. The junction had 5 bases not matched to a gene; V was cut back by 4 bases and J by 6 bases. The CDR3 totals 13 residues. Per the germline V gene, CDR1 is MNHEY and CDR2 is SMNVEV (reference sequence). Written as DNA, the CDR3 is TGTGCCAGCAGTTGGACAGGGATAGGCGAGCAGTACTTC. Translated: CASSWTGIGEQYF.

The V gene is TRBV27, the J gene TRBJ2-3; the D gene is possibly TRBD1 (6 bases). V lost 4 bases and J 2 bases, leaving 13 bases between the germline ends. Per germline, CDR1 MNHEY and CDR2 SMNVEV (reference sequence). This CDR3 spans 15 amino acids. CDR3: CASSSGTLHTDTQYF. The CDR3 region has the DNA TGTGCCAGCAGTTCCGGGACACTACACACAGATACGCAGTATTTT.

This clonotype has more than one count but fewer than ten. The chain recombines TRBV19 with TRBJ1-2, with D unresolved. V lost 3 bases to trimming and J lost 7 bases, with 9 bases between them. The CDR3 loop spans 12 amino acids. The V gene's germline CDR1 is LNHDA and CDR2 SQIVND (reference sequence). CDR3 DNA sequence: TGTGCCAGTAGTATTGTGGCGGGTGGCTACACCTTC. This sequence encodes CASSIVAGGYTF.

The chain joins TRBV11-2 to TRBJ2-5, with no clear D. Trimming left V 7 bases short and J 7 bases short, with 10 bases between. Germline assignment: CDR1 SGHAT and CDR2 FQNNGV. The CDR3 loop spans 11 amino acids. CDR3 loop: CASTDEVTQYF. As DNA, the CDR3 is TGTGCCAGCACGGACGAGGTGACCCAGTACTTC.

The chain links TRBV9 to TRBJ2-1; TRBD1 is a possible D gene (6 bases). The germline V gene encodes CDR1 SGDLS and CDR2 YYNGEE. The CDR3 has 13 amino acids. Trimming removed 3 bases from V and 5 bases from J, with 9 bases in between. CDR3 bases: TGTGCCAGCAGCGCCCGGACAGACAATGAGCAGTTCTTC. Encoded protein: CASSARTDNEQFF.

The rearrangement uses TRBV5-1 and TRBJ2-5; D remains ambiguous. The CDR3 loop spans 11 amino acids. Trimming cost V 5 bases and J 4 bases, with 6 bases left between them. The V gene's germline CDR1 is SGHRS and CDR2 YFSETQ. The DNA for the CDR3 is TGCGCCAGCAGGGAACGAGAGACCCAGTACTTC. It is translated as CASRERETQYF.

This clonotype was found many times. The chain carries TRBV7-9 and TRBJ2-1, with 8 bases matching TRBD2. The V and J ends lost 3 bases and 0 bases, in that order; junction bases with no gene match: 10. This CDR3 has 18 residues. Per germline, CDR1 SEHNR and CDR2 FQNEAQ (reference sequence). CDR3 in amino acids: CASSLPRSGVSSYNEQFF. As DNA, the CDR3 is TGTGCCAGCAGCTTGCCCCGTAGCGGGGTAAGCTCCTACAATGAGCAGTTCTTC.

This clonotype was picked up a small number of times. The V call is TRBV20-1, the J call TRBJ2-2; 9 nucleotides match TRBD1. The CDR3 contains 15 residues. The germline CDR1 and CDR2 sequences are DFQATT and SNEGSKA (reference sequence). J gave up 6 bases and V 6 bases, and 11 bases lay outside the gene matches. CDR3 in DNA: TGCAGTGCCCCAGGGACAGGGTTTGTCGCCGGGGAGCTGTTTTTT. Its protein is CSAPGTGFVAGELFF.

The gene calls are TRBV6-1 and TRBJ2-3; 7 positions agree with TRBD2. From germline, CDR1 is MNHNS and CDR2 SASEGT. The CDR3 is 16 residues long. V shed 0 bases and J 3 bases; nucleotides not matched to a gene: 6. The CDR3 coding sequence is TGTGCCAGCAGTGAAGCGTGGGGGGGAGATACAGATACGCAGTATTTT. Protein: CASSEAWGGDTDTQYF.

This clonotype was observed at least ten times. The rearrangement uses TRBV6-6 and TRBJ1-2; TRBD1 is a possible D gene (5 bases). V was trimmed by 4 bases and J by 6 bases, leaving 12 bases between them. In germline, CDR1 is MNHNY, CDR2 SVGAGI (reference sequence). The CDR3 contains 13 residues. In nucleotides, the CDR3 is TGTGCCAGCAGTTCCGGGCGGGGGGATGGCTACACCTTC. It is translated as CASSSGRGDGYTF.

This clonotype was counted between two and nine times. The gene calls are TRBV6-2 or TRBV6-3 and TRBJ1-1, with D possibly being TRBD1 (5 bases). Germline values: CDR1 MNHEY, CDR2 SVGEGT. The CDR3 is 15 amino acids. V lost 4 bases to trimming and J lost 4 bases, with 16 bases between them. As DNA, the CDR3 is TGTGCCAGCAGTTCCCCGGACCTCGGGGGCACTGAAGCTTTCTTT. Its translation is CASSSPDLGGTEAFF.

In this sample, this clonotype turned up a few times. The V gene is TRBV29-1, the J gene TRBJ2-5; TRBD2 aligns across 9 bases. Losses at the gene ends were 1 base for V and 4 bases for J; bases not matched to a gene: 4. CDR1 is SQVTM and CDR2 is ANQGSEA in the germline V gene. This CDR3 is built from 14 residues. CDR3 sequence reads: CSVEAAGGGETQYF. The CDR3 region has the DNA TGCAGCGTTGAAGCAGCGGGGGGTGGAGAGACCCAGTACTTC. Using reference TRBV29-1 and TRBJ2-5 for the parts outside the CDR3, the full variable domain is SAVISQKPSRDICQRGTSLTIQCQVDSQVTMMFWYRQQPGQSLTLIATANQGSEATYESGFVIDKFPISRPNLTFSTLTVSNMSPEDSSIYLCSVEAAGGGETQYFGPGTRLLVL.

This clonotype was counted ten times or more. The chain has TRBV27 and TRBJ1-1, with TRBD1 matching over 8 bases. CDR1 and CDR2 from the germline V gene are MNHEY and SMNVEV (reference sequence). Trimming at V came to 5 bases and at J to 5 bases, leaving 16 bases not matched to a gene. The CDR3 runs to 17 residues. The CDR3 sequence: CASSPHRGGDRRTEAFF. The CDR3 DNA reads TGTGCCAGCAGTCCCCACAGGGGAGGGGACAGGCGGACTGAAGCTTTCTTT.

Ten or more counts support this clonotype. The chain employs TRBV4-1 and TRBJ1-5, with D perhaps TRBD1 (5 bases). Per germline, CDR1 MGHRA and CDR2 YSYEKL. Deletions cut 0 bases from V and 0 bases from J, with 9 bases between. This CDR3 region has 16 residues. The CDR3 region is CASSQDDSYSNQPQHF. In nucleotides, the CDR3 is TGCGCCAGCAGCCAAGACGACAGTTATAGCAATCAGCCCCAGCATTTT.

Concerning this clonotype: A much larger clone differs from this one at a single base, so this may be a read error. This chain joins TRBV7-9 and TRBJ1-3; D unclear. CDR3 size: 16 residues. Germline V gives CDR1 SEHNR, CDR2 FQNEAQ (reference sequence). DNA for the CDR3: TGTGCCAACAGCTTAGGATTTCCGGGCTCTGGAAACACCATATATTTT. It translates to CANSLGFPGSGNTIYF. Based on the CDR3 plus reference TRBV7-9 and TRBJ1-3, the full variable domain is DTGVSQNPRHKITKRGQNVTFRCDPISEHNRLYWYRQTLGQGPEFLTYFQNEAQLEKSRLLSDRFSAERPKGSFSTLEIQRTEQGDSAMYLCANSLGFPGSGNTIYFGEGSWLTVV.

This clonotype was seen only a few times. The V and J genes are TRBV5-1 and TRBJ2-5; D uncertain. The CDR3 has 16 residues. The V end lost 0 bases, the J end lost 5 bases, and 17 bases lay between the germline ends. The germline V gene has CDR1 SGHRS and CDR2 YFSETQ. The CDR3 DNA follows: TGCGCCAGCAGCTTGGCCAAGGTTCGGGTGACCGAGACCCAGTACTTC. Its protein product is CASSLAKVRVTETQYF.

Of note for this clonotype: Possible read error: a much larger clone is one base away. The rearrangement uses TRBV11-2 and TRBJ2-1; the D call may be TRBD1 or TRBD2 (5 bases each). The V end lost 7 bases, the J end lost 1 base, and 14 bases lay between the germline ends. Germline assignment: CDR1 SGHAT and CDR2 FQNNGV. There are 15 residues in the CDR3. CDR3 in amino acids: CASNPYGGSYNEQFF. Written as DNA, the CDR3 is TGTGCCAGCAACCCGTATGGGGGATCCTACAATGAGCAGTTCTTC.

Many counts were recorded for this clonotype. This sequence joins TRBV9 and TRBJ2-1; TRBD1 agrees at 10 bases. This CDR3 has 15 amino acids. Germline V gene sequence: CDR1 SGDLS, CDR2 YYNGEE. With 4 bases clipped from V and 4 bases from J, the junction kept 5 bases outside the gene matches. DNA for the CDR3: TGTGCCAGCAGCTCCGGGACAGGGGTGTACAATGAGCAGTTCTTC. The encoded protein is CASSSGTGVYNEQFF.

This clonotype was observed a few times. V usage is TRBV5-1 and J usage is TRBJ1-1; 8 bases align to TRBD1. The CDR3 is 16 residues long. Germline V gene lookup returns CDR1 SGHRS and CDR2 YFSETQ. V was pared by 0 bases and J by 3 bases, with 7 bases of the junction left unmatched. CDR3 sequence (DNA): TGCGCCAGCAGCTTGGCCCTGACAGGGGCTCACACTGAAGCTTTCTTT. Its translation: CASSLALTGAHTEAFF.

The chain couples TRBV19 to TRBJ2-2; no clear D. The germline V and J ends were trimmed by 4 bases and 1 base, with 7 bases remaining between them. This CDR3 region has 14 residues. CDR1 and CDR2 from the germline V gene are LNHDA and SQIVND (reference sequence). The DNA for the CDR3 is TGTGCCAGTAGTAAGAGGATGAACACCGGGGAGCTGTTTTTT. Translation gives CASSKRMNTGELFF.

This clonotype was picked up a small number of times. The gene calls are TRBV5-1 and TRBJ1-2; 7 bases map to TRBD1. After removal of 0 bases from V and 8 bases from J, the junction contained 10 bases not matched to a gene. The CDR3 extends over 15 amino acids. Germline V gene lookup returns CDR1 SGHRS and CDR2 YFSETQ. The CDR3: CASSLALGQTYGYTF. The DNA for the CDR3 is TGCGCCAGCAGCTTGGCCCTGGGACAGACCTACGGCTACACCTTC.

This clonotype was recorded a few times. The rearrangement joins TRBV27 to TRBJ2-7, with D perhaps matching TRBD2 (5 bases). The germline CDR1 and CDR2 sequences are MNHEY and SMNVEV (reference sequence). V was cut by 2 bases and J by 6 bases, with 20 bases left in between. The CDR3 spans 16 residues. The CDR3 protein is CASSLVARAQRSEQYF. CDR3 sequence (DNA): TGTGCCAGCAGTTTAGTAGCGAGGGCCCAAAGGAGCGAGCAGTACTTC.

This clonotype occurred many times. CDR3 protein: CAIRGDRAYEQYF. The CDR3, as DNA: TGTGCCATCAGAGGAGACAGGGCCTACGAGCAGTACTTC. The gene calls are TRBV10-3 and TRBJ2-7, with 7 bases fitting TRBD1. Per the germline V gene, CDR1 is ENHRY and CDR2 is SYGVKD. Trimming cost V 6 bases and J 2 bases; bases outside gene matches: 4. The CDR3 extends over 13 amino acids.

This clonotype showed up many times. The chain carries TRBV3-1 and TRBJ2-5; the D call may be TRBD1 or TRBD2 (5 bases each). The CDR3 runs 14 residues. V gave up 1 base and J gave up 2 bases, with 8 bases separating them. Germline lookup yields CDR1 LGHDT and CDR2 YNNKEL (reference sequence). The CDR3 DNA is TGTGCCAGCAGCCAAGGGGACGGACAAGAGACCCAGTACTTC. Translating gives CASSQGDGQETQYF.

At least ten counts were recorded for this clonotype. The chain joins TRBV20-1 to TRBJ2-7; 7 bases match TRBD1. Germline trimming cut 6 bases from V and 3 bases from J; bases unmatched to any gene: 17. Germline V lookup: CDR1 DFQATT, CDR2 SNEGSKA (reference sequence). The CDR3 is 16 residues long. As DNA, the CDR3 is TGCAGTGCACAGGCCTTGACAGGGAAACAGGACTACGAGCAGTACTTC. Translated, it gives CSAQALTGKQDYEQYF.

At least ten counts were recorded for this clonotype. The chain uses TRBV7-9 and TRBJ2-2; 10 positions match TRBD2. CDR1 and CDR2 (germline): SEHNR, FQNEAQ (reference sequence). V lost 4 bases, J lost 8 bases, and 10 bases stayed unmatched. The CDR3 extends over 16 amino acids. In nucleotides, the CDR3 is TGTGCCAGCAGCTCCGGACTAGCGGTCTCCCCGGGGGAGCTGTTTTTT. The encoded protein is CASSSGLAVSPGELFF.

This clonotype turned up a few times. The chain joins TRBV10-1 to TRBJ2-6; tentative D call: TRBD2 (5 bases). The V end was cut by 11 bases, the J end by 0 bases, with 17 bases between. CDR3 size: 16 residues. The V gene's germline CDR1 is WNHNN and CDR2 SYGVQD (reference sequence). The CDR3 DNA is TGCGCCTGCCCCTCGGACTTCCGCTCTGGGGCCAACGTCCTGACTTTC. Amino acid sequence: CACPSDFRSGANVLTF.